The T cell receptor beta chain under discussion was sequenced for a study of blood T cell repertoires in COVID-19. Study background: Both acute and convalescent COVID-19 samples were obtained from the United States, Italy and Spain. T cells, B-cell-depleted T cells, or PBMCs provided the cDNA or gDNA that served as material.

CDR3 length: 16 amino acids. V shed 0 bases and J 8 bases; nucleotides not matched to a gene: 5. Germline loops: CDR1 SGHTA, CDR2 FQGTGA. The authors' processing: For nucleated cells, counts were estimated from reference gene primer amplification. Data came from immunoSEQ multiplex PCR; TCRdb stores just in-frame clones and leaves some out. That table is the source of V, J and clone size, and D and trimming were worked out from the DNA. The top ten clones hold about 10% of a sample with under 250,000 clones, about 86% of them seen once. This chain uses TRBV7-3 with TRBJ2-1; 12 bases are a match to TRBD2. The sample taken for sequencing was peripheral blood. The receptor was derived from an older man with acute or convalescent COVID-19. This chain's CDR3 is CASSLTASGRAHEQFF. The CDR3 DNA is TGTGCCAGCAGCTTAACTGCTAGCGGGAGGGCCCATGAGCAGTTCTTC.